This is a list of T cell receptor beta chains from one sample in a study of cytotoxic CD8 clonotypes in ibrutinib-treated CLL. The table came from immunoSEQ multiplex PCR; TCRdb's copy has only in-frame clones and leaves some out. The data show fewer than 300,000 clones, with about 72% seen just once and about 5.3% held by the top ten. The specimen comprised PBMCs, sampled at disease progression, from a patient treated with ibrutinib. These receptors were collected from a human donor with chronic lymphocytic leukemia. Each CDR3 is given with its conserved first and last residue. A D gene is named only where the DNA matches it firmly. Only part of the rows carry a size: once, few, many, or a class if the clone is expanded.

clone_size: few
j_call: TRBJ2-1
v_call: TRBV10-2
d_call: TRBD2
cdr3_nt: TGCGCCAGTTCTAGCGGGAGTTTTTATGAGCAGTTCTTC
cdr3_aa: CASSSGSFYEQFF

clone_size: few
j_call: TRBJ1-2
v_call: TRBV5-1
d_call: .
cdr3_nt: TGCGCCAGCAGCGGCCCCGGGGACGAAACTAACTATGGCTACACCTTC
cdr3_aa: CASSGPGDETNYGYTF

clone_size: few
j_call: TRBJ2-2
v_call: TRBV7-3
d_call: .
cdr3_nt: TGTGCCAGCAGCCTGGAGGGGGCGCACACCGGGGAGCTGTTTTTT
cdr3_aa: CASSLEGAHTGELFF

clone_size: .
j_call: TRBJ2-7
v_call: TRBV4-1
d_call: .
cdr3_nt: TGCGCCAGCAGCCAAGTGGACCTGGGATTCACCTACGAGCAGTACTTC
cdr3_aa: CASSQVDLGFTYEQYF

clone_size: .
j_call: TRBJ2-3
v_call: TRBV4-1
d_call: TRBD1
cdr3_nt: TGCGCCAGCAGCCACCAGGACAGGTACACAGATACGCAGTATTTT
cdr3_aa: CASSHQDRYTDTQYF

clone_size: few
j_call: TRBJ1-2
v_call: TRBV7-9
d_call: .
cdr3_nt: TGTGCCAGCAGCGACGGACCGATTAGGAATGGCTACACCTTC
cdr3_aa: CASSDGPIRNGYTF

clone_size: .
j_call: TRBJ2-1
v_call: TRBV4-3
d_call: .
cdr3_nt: TGCGCCAGCGGTAAAGACCCGGGGTCCTACAATGAGCAGTTCTTC
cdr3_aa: CASGKDPGSYNEQFF

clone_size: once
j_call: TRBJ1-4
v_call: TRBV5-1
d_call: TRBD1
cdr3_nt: TGCGCCAGCAGCTCGGGACAGGGAGGTGAAAAACTGTTTTTT
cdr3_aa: CASSSGQGGEKLFF

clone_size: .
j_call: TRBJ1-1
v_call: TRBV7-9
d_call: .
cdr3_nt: TGTGCCAGCAGCTCCCACAGTGAAGCTTTCTTT
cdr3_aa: CASSSHSEAFF

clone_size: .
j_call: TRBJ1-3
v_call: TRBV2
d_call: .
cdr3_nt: TGTGCCAGCAGAATCGAACTGCGCCTGAGTGGAAACACCATATATTTT
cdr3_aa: CASRIELRLSGNTIYF

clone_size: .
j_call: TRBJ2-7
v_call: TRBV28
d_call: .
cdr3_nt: TGTGCCAGCAGTCTCCAGGGAGAAATCTCCTACGAGCAGTACTTC
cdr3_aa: CASSLQGEISYEQYF

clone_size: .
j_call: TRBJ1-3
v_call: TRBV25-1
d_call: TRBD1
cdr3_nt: TGTGCCAGCACCCCGACAGGGACTGGAAACACCATATATTTT
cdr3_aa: CASTPTGTGNTIYF

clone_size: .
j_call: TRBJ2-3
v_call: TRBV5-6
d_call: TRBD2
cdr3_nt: TGTGCCAGCAGCTTAGCGGGGGGCACAGATACGCAGTATTTT
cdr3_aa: CASSLAGGTDTQYF

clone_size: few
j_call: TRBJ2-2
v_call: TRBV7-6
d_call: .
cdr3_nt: TGTGCCAGCTTGGGCAGGGAGAACACCGGGGAGCTGTTTTTT
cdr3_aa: CASLGRENTGELFF

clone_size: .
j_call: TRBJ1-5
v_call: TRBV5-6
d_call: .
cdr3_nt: TGTGCCAGCAGCTTTAACAGTGCAAATCAGCCCCAGCATTTT
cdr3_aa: CASSFNSANQPQHF

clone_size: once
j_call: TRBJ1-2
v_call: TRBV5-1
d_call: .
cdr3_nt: TGCGCCAGCAGCCTGCGACCTGACACCCACTATGGCTACACCTTC
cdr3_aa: CASSLRPDTHYGYTF

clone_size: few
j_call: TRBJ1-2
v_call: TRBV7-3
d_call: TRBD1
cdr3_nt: TGTGCCAGCAGCCCAGCCGGACAGGGATATGGCTACACCTTC
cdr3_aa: CASSPAGQGYGYTF

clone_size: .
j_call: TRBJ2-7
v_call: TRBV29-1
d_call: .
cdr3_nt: TGCAGCGTTCCCAGCGGGGACAAACACTACGAGCAGTACTTC
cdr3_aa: CSVPSGDKHYEQYF

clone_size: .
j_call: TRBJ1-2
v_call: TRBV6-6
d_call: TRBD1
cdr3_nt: TGTGCCAGCAGTCCGGGACAGGGAGTCCCCGGAGGCTACACCTTC
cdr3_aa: CASSPGQGVPGGYTF